This is a list of T cell receptor beta chains from one sample in a study of CD8+ T cells in alopecia areata. Sequencing used immunoSEQ multiplex PCR; TCRdb keeps in-frame clones, though not all of them. This repertoire shows under 150,000 clones, roughly 82% found once; its top ten account for around 25%. The starting material was CD8+ T cells sorted from blood, obtained at week 4, from a patient treated with tofacitinib. The receptors here all came from a human donor with alopecia areata. CDR3s include the opening cysteine and the closing phenylalanine or tryptophan. The order of the fields is J gene, V gene, clone size, D gene, CDR3 length, CDR3 protein, CDR3 DNA. A D gene is named only where the DNA matches it firmly. The size entry is marked missing in some rows and otherwise reads once, few, many or a size class.

TRBJ2-3,TRBV5-5,.,TRBD2,15,CASSQRTSGGDTQYF,TGTGCCAGCAGCCAAAGGACTAGCGGGGGAGATACGCAGTATTTT
TRBJ2-5,TRBV29-1,.,TRBD2,14,CSVEASGVGETQYF,TGCAGCGTTGAAGCTAGCGGGGTAGGAGAGACCCAGTACTTC
TRBJ2-5,TRBV7-9,.,TRBD1,16,CASSSKTGTGQETQYF,TGTGCCAGCAGCTCGAAAACCGGGACAGGACAAGAGACCCAGTACTTC
TRBJ2-7,TRBV4-1,.,.,15,CASSQVTRTRDEQYF,TGCGCCAGCAGCCAGGTGACTAGGACTCGGGACGAGCAGTACTTC
TRBJ2-7,TRBV4-1,.,TRBD1,14,CASSPGQGAGEQYF,TGCGCCAGCAGTCCCGGACAGGGGGCGGGAGAGCAGTACTTC
TRBJ2-6,TRBV28,.,.,19,CASSFVGVQGPSGANVLTF,TGTGCCAGCAGTTTTGTTGGGGTACAGGGTCCCTCTGGGGCCAACGTCCTGACTTTC
TRBJ1-1,TRBV7-2,.,.,14,CASSRTGSNTEAFF,TGTGCCAGCAGCCGAACAGGGTCGAACACTGAAGCTTTCTTT
TRBJ2-2,TRBV11-2,.,.,12,CASSLVAGELFF,TGTGCCAGCAGCTTAGTCGCCGGGGAGCTGTTTTTT
TRBJ2-2,TRBV10-2,.,.,13,CASRGALTGELFF,TGCGCCAGCAGGGGGGCCCTTACCGGGGAGCTGTTTTTT
TRBJ2-7,TRBV4-2,few,.,16,CASSQEASSGTYEQYF,TGTGCCAGCAGCCAAGAAGCCTCCTCCGGGACCTACGAGCAGTACTTC
TRBJ1-2,TRBV7-9,.,.,16,CASSSRYQGANYGYTF,TGTGCCAGCAGCTCAAGATACCAGGGAGCTAACTATGGCTACACCTTC
TRBJ2-7,TRBV2,.,.,13,CASLGTDHDEQYF,TGTGCCAGCCTGGGGACGGACCACGACGAGCAGTACTTC
TRBJ2-2,TRBV27,.,.,15,CASSLTGGNTGELFF,TGTGCCAGCAGTTTAACGGGGGGCAACACCGGGGAGCTGTTTTTT
TRBJ2-7,TRBV29-1,.,.,18,CSVEVLVGMDWKSYEQYF,TGCAGCGTTGAAGTGTTAGTCGGGATGGATTGGAAATCCTACGAGCAGTACTTC
TRBJ1-1,TRBV7-9,.,.,14,CASSLAPGANEAFF,TGTGCCAGCAGCTTAGCGCCCGGGGCGAATGAAGCTTTCTTT
TRBJ2-5,TRBV7-6,.,TRBD1,13,CASSLGQGETQYF,TGTGCCAGCAGCTTAGGACAGGGAGAGACCCAGTACTTC
TRBJ2-3,TRBV21-1,.,.,19,CASSKGDGSRRPLTDTQYF,TGTGCCAGCAGCAAGGGGGATGGCAGTCGAAGACCTCTAACAGATACGCAGTATTTT
TRBJ2-1,TRBV29-1,.,.,13,CSVDPGQSDEQFF,TGCAGCGTTGACCCCGGACAGTCGGATGAGCAGTTCTTC
TRBJ1-2,TRBV27,.,.,14,CASSSIAGYYGYTF,TGTGCCAGCAGTTCAATTGCAGGATACTATGGCTACACCTTC
TRBJ2-5,TRBV10-3,.,TRBD1,14,CAITRTGRQETQYF,TGTGCCATCACCAGGACAGGGAGGCAAGAGACCCAGTACTTC
TRBJ2-1,TRBV7-2,.,.,16,CASSQAQADPYNEQFF,TGTGCCAGCAGCCAAGCCCAAGCGGATCCCTACAATGAGCAGTTCTTC
TRBJ1-5,TRBV5-6,.,.,16,CASSLFIDSIYQPQHF,TGTGCCAGCAGCTTATTTATCGACAGCATTTATCAGCCCCAGCATTTT
TRBJ2-7,TRBV6-5,.,TRBD1,14,CASSYSTGSHEQYF,TGTGCCAGCAGTTACTCGACAGGGAGCCACGAGCAGTACTTC